Included here is one T cell receptor beta chain sequence, with context. This sample was taken from a study of blood T cell repertoires in COVID-19. Study summary: Sites across the United States, Italy and Spain contributed samples from acute and convalescent COVID-19. Sources were T cells, B-cell-depleted T cells, or PBMCs; the material itself was cDNA or gDNA.

Sequencing used immunoSEQ multiplex PCR; TCRdb keeps in-frame clones, though not all of them. This sample yields about 160,000 clones, of which just over 85% are seen a single time; under 3.5% belongs to the top ten. The receptor's source is a man aged 65 to 79 with acute or convalescent COVID-19. Sequencing was carried out using peripheral blood.

The CDR3 bases are TGTGCCAGCAAAGGAGCTGAAGCTTTCTTT. Its translation: CASKGAEAFF. The J gene is TRBJ1-1, the V gene TRBV28; D gene ambiguous. This CDR3 spans 10 amino acids. Trimming shortened V by 7 bases and J by 6 bases, and 6 bases separated the two germline ends. CDR1 and CDR2 from the germline V gene are MDHEN and SYDVKM.